The 24 T cell receptor beta chains listed next were all sequenced from one sample in a study of T cells after yellow fever vaccination. MiXCR, run by TCRdb on the 5' RACE reads, gives a single entry per CDR3 protein. Of approximately 510,000 distinct CDR3 sequences in the sample, 20% to 25% were seen once. The starting material was PBMCs, obtained approximately 20 days after the first yellow fever vaccination. The receptors come from a man aged 18 to 30 who received the YFV17D yellow fever vaccine.

The V gene is TRBV7-2, the J gene TRBJ1-2; D is unclear. Between the trimmed V and J ends, which lost 3 bases and 5 bases, there was a span of 16 bases. Germline CDR1 SGHTA, CDR2 FQGNSA. CDR3 length equals 15 residues. CDR3 sequence (DNA): TGTGCCAGCAGCTTCGTAGTAGGCCCGCCGTATGGCTACACCTTC. This sequence encodes CASSFVVGPPYGYTF.

This clonotype showed up many times. The V call is TRBV7-2, the J call TRBJ2-7; D remains unclear. The V and J ends lost 3 bases and 2 bases respectively, with 8 bases between them. Germline V gene sequence: CDR1 SGHTA, CDR2 FQGNSA. The CDR3 covers 13 residues. This CDR3 reads CASSLPGTYEQYF. Written as DNA, the CDR3 is TGTGCCAGCAGCTTGCCAGGAACCTACGAGCAGTACTTC.

V is TRBV20-1 and J is TRBJ1-5; TRBD1 agrees at 7 bases. This CDR3 is 15 amino acids long. Looked up from germline, CDR1 is DFQATT and CDR2 is SNEGSKA (reference sequence). The junction had 5 bases not matched to a gene; V was cut back by 3 bases and J by 0 bases. The CDR3 protein is CSARAQGNSNQPQHF. The CDR3 DNA follows: TGCAGTGCTAGGGCACAGGGGAATAGCAATCAGCCCCAGCATTTT.

The chain has TRBV19 and TRBJ2-7; tentative D call: TRBD1 (6 bases). The CDR3 contains 14 residues. The germline V gene has CDR1 LNHDA and CDR2 SQIVND (reference sequence). V lost 2 bases to trimming and J lost 7 bases, with 15 bases between them. The chain's CDR3 is CASSISLGAEEQYF. Written as DNA, the CDR3 is TGTGCCAGTAGTATATCCTTGGGGGCAGAAGAGCAGTACTTC.

This clonotype was observed a few times. The CDR3: CASSEGLGGAWETQYF. As DNA, the CDR3 is TGTGCCAGCAGTGAAGGTTTAGGGGGGGCCTGGGAGACCCAGTACTTC. The chain joins TRBV6-1 to TRBJ2-5; weak D call: TRBD2 (7 bases). In germline, CDR1 is MNHNS, CDR2 SASEGT. The V and J ends lost 1 base and 5 bases respectively, with 17 bases between them. The CDR3 sequence is 16 residues long.

This clonotype was counted only a few times. The chain has TRBV11-2 and TRBJ2-7; 7 bases agree with TRBD2. Germline CDR1 SGHAT, CDR2 FQNNGV. Losses at the gene ends were 1 base for V and 6 bases for J; bases not matched to a gene: 6. The CDR3 extends over 14 amino acids. CDR3 in amino acids: CASSLGDYISEQYF. CDR3 nucleotide sequence: TGTGCCAGCAGCTTAGGGGACTATATTTCCGAGCAGTACTTC.

To note about this clonotype: A much larger clonotype is one base distant, so this may be a read error. The V and J genes are TRBV30 and TRBJ2-5, with 9 positions matching TRBD1. Germline loops: CDR1 GTSNPN, CDR2 SVGIG (reference sequence). The CDR3 spans 13 residues. For the CDR3, the DNA is TGTACCTGGAGTGTACAGGGGGCTGAGACCCAGTACTTC. This translates into CTWSVQGAETQYF.

The rearrangement joins TRBV15 to TRBJ1-4; tentative D call: TRBD1 (6 bases). The ends were cut back, 3 bases at V and 8 bases at J, with 16 bases in the middle. The CDR3 length is 15 residues. The V gene's germline CDR1 is LNHNV and CDR2 YYDKDF (reference sequence). The CDR3 loop reads CATSSPKAGEEKLFF. Written as DNA, the CDR3 is TGTGCCACCAGCAGCCCCAAGGCAGGGGAAGAAAAACTGTTTTTT.

This clonotype was detected ten times or more. The chain joins TRBV12-3 or TRBV12-4 to TRBJ2-7; 7 bases agree with TRBD2. J lost 3 bases, V lost 9 bases, and 5 bases had no gene match. The CDR3 consists of 12 residues. CDR3 bases: TGTGCCAGTGGGGAGGGTTTCTACGAGCAGTACTTC. This codes for CASGEGFYEQYF.

This clonotype showed up many times. J is TRBJ2-1 and V is TRBV5-4; D ambiguous. Between the trimmed V and J ends, which lost 4 bases and 5 bases, there was a span of 10 bases. The V gene's germline CDR1 is SGHNT and CDR2 YYREEE (reference sequence). The CDR3 spans 13 residues. The CDR3 DNA reads as TGTGCCAGCAGCACCACGAAGGACAATGAGCAGTTCTTC. This gives the protein CASSTTKDNEQFF.

This rearrangement joins TRBV20-1 to TRBJ1-5; no firm D call. This CDR3 has 14 residues. Germline lookup yields CDR1 DFQATT and CDR2 SNEGSKA (reference sequence). The V end lost 6 bases, the J end lost 4 bases, and 16 bases lay between the germline ends. CDR3 sequence (DNA): TGCAGTGCCCTTCGACCTGGTCGGAATCAGCCCCAGCATTTT. This encodes CSALRPGRNQPQHF.

This clonotype was seen ten or more times. This chain links TRBV9 with TRBJ2-1; TRBD2 agrees at 7 bases. The CDR3 has 16 amino acids. Trimming at V came to 4 bases and at J to 3 bases, leaving 10 bases not matched to a gene. The germline V gene encodes CDR1 SGDLS and CDR2 YYNGEE. Here the CDR3 reads CASSPSGVAGYNEQFF. CDR3 nucleotides: TGTGCCAGCAGCCCCTCCGGGGTAGCGGGCTACAATGAGCAGTTCTTC.

The chain recombines TRBV4-3 with TRBJ1-6; no clear D gene. CDR1 and CDR2 (germline): LGHNA, YSLEER. This CDR3 comprises 15 residues. Trimming stripped 0 bases from V and 10 bases from J, with 13 bases between. CDR3 residues: CASSQDGLVGSPLHF. CDR3 sequence (DNA): TGCGCCAGCAGCCAAGATGGGCTGGTTGGCTCACCCCTCCACTTT.

The chain employs TRBV24-1 and TRBJ1-5, with 9 positions matching TRBD1. This CDR3 has 13 residues. J lost 7 bases, V lost 4 bases, and 1 base had no gene match. Germline CDR1 KGHDR, CDR2 SFDVKD. DNA of the CDR3: TGTGCCACCAGTGAAGACAGGGGGCAGCCCCAGCATTTT. This codes for CATSEDRGQPQHF.

This chain connects TRBV6-5 to TRBJ2-5; 7 bases are a match to TRBD2. V lost 2 bases and J lost 7; bases outside the gene matches: 7. This CDR3 region has 14 residues. Germline CDR1 and CDR2: MNHEY and SVGAGI. The chain's CDR3 is CASSYGGDEGTQYF. For the CDR3, the DNA is TGTGCCAGCAGTTACGGGGGGGACGAGGGGACCCAGTACTTC.

This clonotype was seen only a few times. The rearrangement uses TRBV2 and TRBJ1-1, with D uncertain. CDR1 is SNHLY, CDR2 FYNNEI, per germline. The CDR3 extends over 13 amino acids. V was clipped by 6 bases and J by 4 bases, with 12 bases between them. CDR3 protein: CASRWTGGTEAFF. CDR3 nucleotide sequence: TGTGCCAGCAGGTGGACGGGCGGCACTGAAGCTTTCTTT.

In nucleotides, the CDR3 is TGCAGCGTTGAATTTACAGGGGGCCGGGGTGAAGCTTTCTTT. Amino acid sequence: CSVEFTGGRGEAFF. The rearrangement uses TRBV29-1 and TRBJ1-1; 9 nucleotides line up with TRBD1. The germline V gene encodes CDR1 SQVTM and CDR2 ANQGSEA. Trimming cost V 2 bases and J 7 bases; bases outside gene matches: 8. There are 14 residues in the CDR3. Looking up the rest from reference TRBV29-1 and TRBJ1-1 gives the full variable domain: SAVISQKPSRDICQRGTSLTIQCQVDSQVTMMFWYRQQPGQSLTLIATANQGSEATYESGFVIDKFPISRPNLTFSTLTVSNMSPEDSSIYLCSVEFTGGRGEAFFGQGTRLTVV.

This chain joins TRBV5-1 and TRBJ1-2; D gene uncertain. The CDR3 is 14 amino acids. V was trimmed by 2 bases and J by 3 bases, leaving 11 bases between them. Germline assignment: CDR1 SGHRS and CDR2 YFSETQ. Here the CDR3 DNA reads TGCGCCAGCAGCTTAGCTCCTCCGGACTATGGCTACACCTTC. Translation gives CASSLAPPDYGYTF.

In this sample, this clonotype turned up a few times. The chain recombines TRBV10-3 with TRBJ2-5, with a possible D match to TRBD1 (6 bases). CDR3 length: 16 residues. Germline assignment: CDR1 ENHRY and CDR2 SYGVKD. Trimming removed 6 bases at V and 0 bases at J, with 17 bases between. The CDR3 DNA is TGTGCCATCAGCCCCAGGGGACCCCGGAACCAAGAGACCCAGTACTTC. It yields the protein CAISPRGPRNQETQYF.

This clonotype has a handful of counts. The chain is built from TRBV29-1 and TRBJ1-5, with D unresolved. CDR1 and CDR2 (germline): SQVTM, ANQGSEA. With 4 bases removed from V and 4 bases from J, the gap between germline ends came to 11 bases. The CDR3 spans 13 residues. CDR3 sequence (DNA): TGCAGCGTTGGTGAGGGAAGAAATCAGCCCCAGCATTTT. This translates into CSVGEGRNQPQHF.

The V gene is TRBV5-4, the J gene TRBJ2-5; D may be TRBD2 (5 bases). Trimming cost V 4 bases and J 2 bases, with 15 bases left between them. The CDR3 covers 15 residues. Germline loops: CDR1 SGHNT, CDR2 YYREEE (reference sequence). For the CDR3, the DNA is TGTGCCAGCAGCACAACACAGCGGACGCAAGAGACCCAGTACTTC. This sequence encodes CASSTTQRTQETQYF.

This clonotype was seen only a few times. V gene TRBV4-3 combines with J gene TRBJ1-3; D gene ambiguous. Deletions cut 1 base from V and 4 bases from J, with 8 bases between. Germline lookup yields CDR1 LGHNA and CDR2 YSLEER. The CDR3 covers 14 residues. CDR3 residues: CASSQGMLGNTIYF. Written as DNA, the CDR3 is TGCGCCAGCAGCCAAGGAATGCTAGGAAACACCATATATTTT.

The rearrangement joins TRBV11-2 to TRBJ2-5, with D unclear. This CDR3 comprises 15 residues. The germline V gene has CDR1 SGHAT and CDR2 FQNNGV. V was clipped by 5 bases and J by 5 bases, with 18 bases between them. The CDR3 sequence is CASSPFAVASETQYF. The CDR3, as DNA: TGTGCCAGCAGCCCGTTTGCAGTTGCTTCGGAGACCCAGTACTTC.

The V call is TRBV4-1, the J call TRBJ1-1; D call uncertain. In germline, CDR1 is MGHRA, CDR2 YSYEKL. The V end lost 1 base, the J end lost 0 bases, and 18 bases lay between the germline ends. This CDR3 is 18 amino acids long. CDR3 sequence reads: CASSQGPPQIEVNTEAFF. CDR3 DNA sequence: TGCGCCAGCAGCCAAGGGCCCCCCCAAATCGAGGTGAACACTGAAGCTTTCTTT.